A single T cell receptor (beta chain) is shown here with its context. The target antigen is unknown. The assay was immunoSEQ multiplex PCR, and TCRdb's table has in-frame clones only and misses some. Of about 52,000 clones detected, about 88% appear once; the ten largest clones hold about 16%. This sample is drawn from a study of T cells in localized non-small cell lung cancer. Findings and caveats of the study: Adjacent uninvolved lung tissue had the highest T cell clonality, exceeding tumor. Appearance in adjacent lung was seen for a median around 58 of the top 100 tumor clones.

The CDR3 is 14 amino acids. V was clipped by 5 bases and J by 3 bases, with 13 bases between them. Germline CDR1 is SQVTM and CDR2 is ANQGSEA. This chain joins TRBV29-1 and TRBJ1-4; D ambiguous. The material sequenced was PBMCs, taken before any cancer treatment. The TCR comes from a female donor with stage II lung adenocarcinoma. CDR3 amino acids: CSVLWGRANEKLFF. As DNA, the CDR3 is TGCAGCGTTCTCTGGGGTCGGGCTAATGAAAAACTGTTTTTT.